The 2 T cell receptor beta chains listed next were all sequenced from one sample in a study of post-analysis software for immune sequencing data. The study's findings and limits: Five or six TRBV segments appeared more often in patients than in controls, and TRBV5-6, TRBV5-1 and TRBV20-1 were among these.

Their antigens are not known. Unique molecular identifiers had been added to the TCR beta cDNA libraries. TCRdb reprocessed the PCR reads with MiXCR, giving one entry per CDR3 protein. The sample carries a few hundred thousand distinct CDR3 sequences, over 35% recorded once. Sequencing input: blood. These receptors were collected from a girl aged 5-17 years with multiple sclerosis.

In its sample, this clonotype was seen a few times. The rearrangement uses TRBV6-2 or TRBV6-3 and TRBJ2-5, with D perhaps given as TRBD1 or TRBD2 (5 bases each). Looked up from germline, CDR1 is MNHEY and CDR2 is SVGEGT. The CDR3 runs 15 residues. The ends were cut back, 7 bases at V and 4 bases at J, with 19 bases in the middle. CDR3 DNA sequence: TGTGCCAGCACCTTGGAACCTGCCGGGGCAGAGACCCAGTACTTC. Translated, it gives CASTLEPAGAETQYF.

The chain joins TRBV20-1 to TRBJ1-6, with no clear D. Germline CDR1 reads DFQATT; CDR2 reads SNEGSKA (reference sequence). Trimming removed 3 bases at V and 5 bases at J, with 11 bases between. This CDR3 has 14 residues. In DNA form, the CDR3 reads TGCAGTGCTAGCCTAAATCCGGATAATTCACCCCTCCACTTT. This gives the protein CSASLNPDNSPLHF.